This T cell receptor (beta chain) derives from a study of T cell responses to AZD1222 COVID-19 vaccine. Study as a whole: Investigators merged groups given second doses at roughly 4 or roughly 12 weeks.

V shed 5 bases and J 2 bases; nucleotides not matched to a gene: 9. The CDR3 is 16 residues long. Germline V lookup: CDR1 SGHVS, CDR2 FQNEAQ. Measured with immunoSEQ multiplex PCR; TCRdb has only the in-frame clones, and not every one. The sample shows 65,000 to 80,000 clones, about 92% of them seen only once. In this sample, this clone turned up once. The sequence was obtained from an adult in good health. V gene TRBV7-8 combines with J gene TRBJ2-5; 9 nucleotides agree with TRBD2. Specimen: peripheral blood, collected on day 0 of AZD1222 vaccination. CDR3 nucleotide sequence: TGTGCCAGCAGCCCATTGCTAGCGGGGTTACAAGAGACCCAGTACTTC. Its protein is CASSPLLAGLQETQYF.